This T cell receptor beta chain was retrieved from a study of vaccination effects on CD4 cells after COVID-19. On this clone itself: The antigen is not known.

CDR3 length equals 13 residues. Germline assignment: CDR1 SGHRS and CDR2 YFSETQ. Trimming took off 1 base at V and 10 bases at J, with 12 bases between the two ends. Sequenced by immunoSEQ multiplex PCR; TCRdb stores in-frame clones only, minus some. Here the sample spans tens of thousands of clones, roughly 79% being singletons. Before sequencing took place, the ViraFEST assay used viral peptide pools to expand antigen-specific CD4+ T cells. After roughly 9 days in culture, the CD4+ T cells were isolated. Nobody among the vaccine recipients had prior SARS-CoV-2 infection (nucleocapsid antibodies were negative).

This TCR derives from a human donor who received a COVID-19 vaccine. The chain uses TRBV5-1 and TRBJ2-1; maybe TRBD2 (6 bases). Source: CD4+ T cells from PBMCs cultured with HCoV-NL63 spike peptides, taken before COVID-19 vaccination. This CDR3 reads CASSLQGGGEQFF. The DNA of the CDR3 is TGCGCCAGCAGCTTGCAGGGAGGTGGGGAGCAGTTCTTC.